This T cell receptor beta chain is from a study of T cells in pancreatic ductal adenocarcinoma. Data came from immunoSEQ multiplex PCR; TCRdb stores just in-frame clones and leaves some out. The sample has roughly 100,000 clones; about 95% are singletons. Selected pancreatic ductal adenocarcinoma patients had undergone surgery without neoadjuvant therapy. The receptor comes from a human donor with pancreatic ductal adenocarcinoma. Sequences were obtained from PBMCs.

CDR3 amino acids: CSSPREGDQYF. DNA of the CDR3: TGCAGTTCTCCGCGGGAGGGGGACCAGTACTTC. The chain uses TRBV20-1 and TRBJ2-5; 9 bases agree with TRBD2. V gave up 8 bases and J gave up 10 bases; unmatched junction bases: 8. Germline lookup yields CDR1 DFQATT and CDR2 SNEGSKA (reference sequence). The CDR3 totals 11 residues.